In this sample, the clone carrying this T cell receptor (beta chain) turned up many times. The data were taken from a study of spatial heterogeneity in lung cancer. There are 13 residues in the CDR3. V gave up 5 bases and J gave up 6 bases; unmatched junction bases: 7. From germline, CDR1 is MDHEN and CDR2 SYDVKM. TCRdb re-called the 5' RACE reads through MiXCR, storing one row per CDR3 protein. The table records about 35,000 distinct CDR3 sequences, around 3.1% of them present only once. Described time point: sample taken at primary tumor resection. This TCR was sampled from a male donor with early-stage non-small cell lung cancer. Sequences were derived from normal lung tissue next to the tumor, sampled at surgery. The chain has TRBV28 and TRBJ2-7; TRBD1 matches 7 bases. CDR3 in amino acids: CASSRDSHSEQYF. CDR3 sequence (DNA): TGTGCCAGCAGTCGGGACAGCCACTCCGAGCAGTACTTC.